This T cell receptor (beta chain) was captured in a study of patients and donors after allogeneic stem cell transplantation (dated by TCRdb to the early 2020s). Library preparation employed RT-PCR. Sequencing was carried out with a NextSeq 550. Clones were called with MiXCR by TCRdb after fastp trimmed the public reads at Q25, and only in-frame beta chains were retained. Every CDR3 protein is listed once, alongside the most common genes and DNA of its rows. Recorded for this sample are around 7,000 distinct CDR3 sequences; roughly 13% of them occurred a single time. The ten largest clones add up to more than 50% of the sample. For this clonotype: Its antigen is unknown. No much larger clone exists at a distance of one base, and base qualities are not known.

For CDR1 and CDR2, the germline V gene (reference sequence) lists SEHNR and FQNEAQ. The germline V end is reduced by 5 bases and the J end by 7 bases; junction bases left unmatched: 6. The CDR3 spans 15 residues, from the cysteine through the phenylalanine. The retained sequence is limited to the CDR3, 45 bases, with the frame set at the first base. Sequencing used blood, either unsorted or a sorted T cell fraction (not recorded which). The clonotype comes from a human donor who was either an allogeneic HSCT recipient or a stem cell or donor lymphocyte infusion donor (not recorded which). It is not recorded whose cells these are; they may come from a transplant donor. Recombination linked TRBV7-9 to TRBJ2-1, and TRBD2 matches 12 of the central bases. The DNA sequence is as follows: TGTGCCAGCAGCGACCCTAGCGGGAGGGGTAATGAGCAGTTCTTC. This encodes CASSDPSGRGNEQFF.